The next 21 T cell receptor beta chains were all read from a single sample in a study of T cells in Graves' hyperthyroidism and ophthalmopathy. TCR beta CDR3 sequences were amplified from RNA transcripts. First-round RT-PCR targeting the TCR CDR3 was performed with the HTBI primer set. MiXCR was run by TCRdb on the multiplex PCR reads, yielding one entry per CDR3 protein. The sample gives nearly 600,000 distinct CDR3 sequences, 11% to 15% of which show up once; less than 6% is in the top ten. Sequenced input: blood. The receptors derive from a woman aged 30 to 39 with Graves' hyperthyroidism that later progressed to Graves' ophthalmopathy.

CDR3 coding DNA: TGTGCCAGCAGCTCCCCCATAGGTACGCAGTATTTT. Translation: CASSSPIGTQYF. This sequence joins TRBV7-2 and TRBJ2-3; D remains ambiguous. Trimming left V 4 bases short and J 8 bases short, with 10 bases between. Per the germline V gene, CDR1 is SGHTA and CDR2 is FQGNSA. CDR3 length: 12 residues.

There are many counts of this clonotype. The chain employs TRBV12-3 or TRBV12-4 and TRBJ1-1; no clear D. There are 14 residues in the CDR3. Trimming took off 2 bases at V and 1 base at J, with 8 bases between the two ends. The CDR3 coding sequence is TGTGCCAGCAGTTTAAGGCACGAGAACACTGAAGCTTTCTTT. Translation: CASSLRHENTEAFF.

This clonotype showed up many times. The chain has TRBV28 and TRBJ2-7, with a tentative D call TRBD1 (5 bases). The CDR3 sequence is 14 residues long. Germline values: CDR1 MDHEN, CDR2 SYDVKM. Trimming cost V 2 bases and J 1 base, with 9 bases left between them. Here the CDR3 DNA reads TGTGCCAGCAGTTTACGGCGACAGTCCTACGAGCAGTACTTC. This translates into CASSLRRQSYEQYF.

This clonotype was counted at least ten times. V and J are TRBV9 and TRBJ2-5; D ambiguous. There are 16 residues in the CDR3. Germline CDR1 SGDLS, CDR2 YYNGEE. Trimming pared 0 bases from V and 2 bases from J, leaving 14 bases between. CDR3 amino acids: CASSVEGFAGQETQYF. CDR3 nucleotides: TGTGCCAGCAGCGTAGAGGGTTTTGCCGGGCAAGAGACCCAGTACTTC. Full variable domain (remainder filled in from reference TRBV9 and TRBJ2-5): DSGVTQTPKHLITATGQRVTLRCSPRSGDLSVYWYQQSLDQGLQFLIQYYNGEERAKGNILERFSAQQFPDLHSELNLSSLELGDSALYFCASSVEGFAGQETQYFGPGTRLLVL.

The chain joins TRBV19 to TRBJ1-4; tentative D call: TRBD1 (6 bases). CDR1 LNHDA and CDR2 SQIVND come from the germline V gene (reference sequence). This CDR3 comprises 13 residues. Trimming removed 8 bases from V and 4 bases from J, with 11 bases in between. Here the CDR3 DNA reads TGTGCCAGTGGGGGGGCCTATAATGAAAAACTGTTTTTT. This gives the protein CASGGAYNEKLFF.

There are a few counts of this clonotype. The rearrangement uses TRBV19 and TRBJ1-4; 7 bases are shared with TRBD1. Germline assignment: CDR1 LNHDA and CDR2 SQIVND (reference sequence). J gave up 2 bases and V 6 bases, and 6 bases lay outside the gene matches. This CDR3 is built from 15 residues. The CDR3 DNA reads TGTGCCAGTAGAAACCAGGGGGTCACTAATGAAAAACTGTTTTTT. Translating gives CASRNQGVTNEKLFF.

This clonotype has a count of ten or more. The V gene is TRBV19, the J gene TRBJ2-6, with D perhaps TRBD1 or TRBD2 (5 bases each). CDR3 size: 16 residues. Per the germline V gene, CDR1 is LNHDA and CDR2 is SQIVND (reference sequence). V lost 6 bases, J lost 0 bases, and 12 bases lay in between. This chain's CDR3 is CASSSLGASGANVLTF. The CDR3 region has the DNA TGTGCCAGTAGCAGCCTCGGGGCCTCTGGGGCCAACGTCCTGACTTTC. The full variable domain, with the rest looked up from reference TRBV19 and TRBJ2-6, is DGGITQSPKYLFRKEGQNVTLSCEQNLNHDAMYWYRQDPGQGLRLIYYSQIVNDFQKGDIAEGYSVSREKKESFPLTVTSAQKNPTAFYLCASSSLGASGANVLTFGAGSRLTVL.

This clonotype was recorded at least ten times. Here the CDR3 reads CASSLYSGQETQYF. The CDR3 DNA sequence: TGTGCCAGCAGCTTATATAGCGGCCAAGAGACCCAGTACTTC. The V gene is TRBV7-6, the J gene TRBJ2-5, with D possibly being TRBD2 (6 bases). Trimming took 2 bases from V and 1 from J, leaving 8 bases between them. This CDR3 spans 14 amino acids. Germline CDR1 is SGHVS and CDR2 is FNYEAQ.

This clonotype was picked up many times. The chain links TRBV20-1 to TRBJ2-1; perhaps TRBD1 as D (5 bases). Germline CDR1 DFQATT, CDR2 SNEGSKA (reference sequence). This CDR3 region has 14 residues. V gave up 0 bases and J gave up 6 bases, with 12 bases separating them. CDR3 protein: CSAREPTRANEQFF. Written as DNA, the CDR3 is TGCAGTGCTAGAGAACCGACCAGGGCCAATGAGCAGTTCTTC.

This clonotype was observed a handful of times. The chain joins TRBV30 to TRBJ1-3; D may be TRBD1 (6 bases). This CDR3 is 15 amino acids long. Per germline, CDR1 GTSNPN and CDR2 SVGIG (reference sequence). V lost 4 bases to trimming and J lost 4 bases, with 17 bases between them. DNA for the CDR3: TGTGCCTGGACCAACAGGGTCTCCGGAGGAAACACCATATATTTT. It codes for CAWTNRVSGGNTIYF.

Concerning this clonotype itself: Being one base from a much bigger clone, this may be a read error. The chain carries TRBV6-5 and TRBJ1-1, with D maybe TRBD1 (5 bases). Trimming took off 5 bases at V and 4 bases at J, with 14 bases between the two ends. This CDR3 has 14 amino acids. CDR1 and CDR2 (germline): MNHEY, SVGAGI. The CDR3 sequence: CASSHLDRGTEAFF. The DNA for the CDR3 is TGTGCCAGCAGTCACTTAGACAGAGGCACTGAAGCTTTCTTT.

This clonotype was seen repeatedly, ten times or more. The V call is TRBV2, the J call TRBJ2-7; 10 nucleotides line up with TRBD2. The germline V gene has CDR1 SNHLY and CDR2 FYNNEI. Germline trimming cut 4 bases from V and 6 bases from J; bases unmatched to any gene: 6. This CDR3 is built from 14 residues. The CDR3 DNA follows: TGTGCCAGCAGTGGGACTAGCGGCTTGCGCGAGCAGTACTTC. It encodes CASSGTSGLREQYF.

This clonotype was recorded many times. The chain uses TRBV2 and TRBJ2-5, with unresolved D. Germline V gives CDR1 SNHLY, CDR2 FYNNEI. The CDR3 extends over 12 amino acids. The V end lost 8 bases, the J end lost 5 bases, and 12 bases lay between the germline ends. Here the CDR3 DNA reads TGTGCCAGCGGCTATACCGGCGAGACCCAGTACTTC. Its protein product is CASGYTGETQYF.

This clonotype has at least ten counts. The chain combines TRBV2 with TRBJ2-1; 11 bases fit TRBD2. The V gene's germline CDR1 is SNHLY and CDR2 FYNNEI. The CDR3 runs 14 residues. Trimming cost V 10 bases and J 7 bases; bases outside gene matches: 9. In nucleotides, the CDR3 is TGTGCCACCCTAGGGACTAGCGGAGTAAATGAGCAGTTCTTC. It codes for CATLGTSGVNEQFF.

This clonotype was counted many times. The gene calls are TRBV7-9 and TRBJ2-7; a possible D gene is TRBD1 (5 bases). This CDR3 is built from 12 residues. Trimming removed 4 bases at V and 7 bases at J, with 11 bases between. The germline CDR1 and CDR2 sequences are SEHNR and FQNEAQ (reference sequence). The CDR3 coding sequence is TGTGCCAGCAGCTCACCAGGGTGGGAGCAGTACTTC. Its translation is CASSSPGWEQYF.

Note on this clonotype: At one end the junction does not follow the germline gene, possibly because of a read error. This chain joins TRBV7-2 and TRBJ1-5, with 10 bases lining up with TRBD1. The CDR3 extends over 19 amino acids. CDR1 and CDR2 (germline): SGHTA, FQGNSA. In nucleotides, the CDR3 is TGTGCCAGTAGCCCTACCTCCGGGACAGGGGACTATAGCAATCAGCCGCAGCATTTT. It specifies CASSPTSGTGDYSNQPQHF. Looking up the rest from reference TRBV7-2 and TRBJ1-5 gives the full variable domain: GAGVSQSPSNKVTEKGKDVELRCDPISGHTALYWYRQSLGQGLEFLIYFQGNSAPDKSGLPSDRFSAERTGGSVSTLTIQRTQQEDSAVYLCASSPTSGTGDYSNQPQHFGDGTRLSIL.

This clonotype appeared many times. The rearrangement joins TRBV28 to TRBJ2-6; 10 bases are a match to TRBD1. This CDR3 is built from 17 residues. V dropped 5 bases and J dropped 2; count of bases not matched to a gene: 6. CDR1 is MDHEN and CDR2 is SYDVKM in the germline V gene. The CDR3 sequence is CASSPGTGVPGANVLTF. For the CDR3, the DNA is TGTGCCAGCAGTCCCGGGACAGGGGTGCCTGGGGCCAACGTCCTGACTTTC.

The chain uses TRBV9 and TRBJ2-7; TRBD1 agrees at 7 bases. The CDR3 runs 15 residues. V was pared by 4 bases and J by 0 bases, with 7 bases of the junction left unmatched. Germline V gene sequence: CDR1 SGDLS, CDR2 YYNGEE. CDR3 bases: TGTGCCAGCAGCCCCAGGGGGAAACTCTCCTACGAGCAGTACTTC. Translation: CASSPRGKLSYEQYF. Full variable domain (rest looked up from reference TRBV9 and TRBJ2-7): DSGVTQTPKHLITATGQRVTLRCSPRSGDLSVYWYQQSLDQGLQFLIQYYNGEERAKGNILERFSAQQFPDLHSELNLSSLELGDSALYFCASSPRGKLSYEQYFGPGTRLTVT.

This clonotype was seen at least ten times. The chain joins TRBV11-3 to TRBJ2-7, with a tentative D call TRBD2 (5 bases). From germline, CDR1 is SGHNT and CDR2 YENEEA. The CDR3 is 12 amino acids. V dropped 6 bases and J dropped 6 bases, with 12 bases sitting between them. CDR3 residues: CASSSSRGEQYF. The CDR3 DNA is TGTGCCAGCAGTTCCTCTCGGGGCGAGCAGTACTTC.

The chain recombines TRBV20-1 with TRBJ2-1; no firm D call. The V end was cut by 0 bases, the J end by 7 bases, with 4 bases between. The CDR3 length is 11 residues. Per germline, CDR1 DFQATT and CDR2 SNEGSKA (reference sequence). CDR3 nucleotide sequence: TGCAGTGCTAGAGACTGGAATGAGCAGTTCTTC. This sequence encodes CSARDWNEQFF.

This clonotype has just a few counts. The genes are TRBV10-3 and TRBJ1-1, with D perhaps TRBD1 (5 bases). The CDR3 length is 12 residues. V was trimmed by 2 bases and J by 7 bases, leaving 8 bases between them. From germline, CDR1 is ENHRY and CDR2 SYGVKD. The chain's CDR3 is CAISEVRGEAFF. DNA for the CDR3: TGTGCCATCAGTGAGGTAAGGGGTGAAGCTTTCTTT.